This T cell receptor beta chain was recorded in a study of regulatory T cells in long-lasting Graves disease. This clonotype occurred many times. According to the study, TCR beta libraries were built with iRepertoire HTBI primers and CDR3-region Arm-PCR. TCRdb independently ran MiXCR on the multiplex PCR reads; one entry per CDR3 protein. The sample gives under 450,000 distinct CDR3 sequences, roughly 10% of which show up once; approximately 19% is in the top ten. Time point noted: newly diagnosed GD, antithyroid drugs for less than 3 months. TCR sequences were obtained from RNA taken from PBMCs. This same sample was also part of a study on T cells in Graves' hyperthyroidism and ophthalmopathy.

The source is a woman between 18 and 29 years old with Graves disease. The specimen comprised peripheral blood mononuclear cells (PBMCs), sampled at new diagnosis, from a patient treated with antithyroid drugs.

CDR3: CSASGRPKDYGYTF. CDR3 sequence (DNA): TGCAGTGCGTCGGGACGCCCCAAGGACTATGGCTACACCTTC. The V gene is TRBV20-1, the J gene TRBJ1-2; the D gene is possibly TRBD1 (5 bases). Per the germline V gene, CDR1 is DFQATT and CDR2 is SNEGSKA (reference sequence). V lost 6 bases and J 3 bases, leaving 17 bases between the germline ends. The CDR3 sequence is 14 residues long.